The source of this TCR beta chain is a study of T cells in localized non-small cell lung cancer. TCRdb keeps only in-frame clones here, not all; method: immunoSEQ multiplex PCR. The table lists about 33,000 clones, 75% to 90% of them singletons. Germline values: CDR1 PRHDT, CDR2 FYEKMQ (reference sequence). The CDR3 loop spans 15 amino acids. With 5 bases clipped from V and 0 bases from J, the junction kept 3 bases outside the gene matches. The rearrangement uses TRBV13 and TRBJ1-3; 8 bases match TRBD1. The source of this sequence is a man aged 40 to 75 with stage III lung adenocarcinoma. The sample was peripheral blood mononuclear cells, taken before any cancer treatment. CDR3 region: CASSPGTGSGNTIYF. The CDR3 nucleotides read TGTGCCAGCAGCCCCGGGACAGGCTCTGGAAACACCATATATTTT.